Below are 5 T cell receptor beta chains sequenced from a single sample in a study of shared clonotypes between healthy human individuals. Some clones are missing from TCRdb's copy, which holds only in-frame ones; the method was immunoSEQ multiplex PCR. The sample holds 550,000 to 750,000 clones, around 92% seen once. CD45RO-negative, CCR7-selected cells formed the naive CD8 fraction, which excluded terminally differentiated effector memory CD45RA+ cells. The sequenced sample consisted of naive CD8+ T cells sorted from blood. The source of these receptors is a man aged 25 to 45 in good health.

DNA of the CDR3: TGCGCCAGCAAACTAGCGGGACCGAGCTCCTACAATGAGCAGTTCTTC. It is translated as CASKLAGPSSYNEQFF. This sequence joins TRBV10-2 and TRBJ2-1; 10 bases align to TRBD2. CDR3 length: 16 residues. V was pared by 7 bases and J by 0 bases, with 6 bases of the junction left unmatched. Germline lookup yields CDR1 WSHSY and CDR2 SAAADI.

V and J are TRBV4-1 and TRBJ2-1, with D unresolved. The germline gives CDR1 MGHRA, CDR2 YSYEKL. CDR3 length: 13 amino acids. Trimming shortened V by 1 base and J by 9 bases, and 10 bases separated the two germline ends. The CDR3 DNA follows: TGCGCCAGCAGCCAAGTCATCGAGAGTGAGCAGTTCTTC. This codes for CASSQVIESEQFF.

This chain links TRBV29-1 with TRBJ2-1; D is unclear. The CDR3 runs to 16 residues. Germline CDR1 SQVTM, CDR2 ANQGSEA. Trimming took off 4 bases at V and 0 bases at J, with 16 bases between the two ends. The CDR3 sequence: CSVVLFTQSSYNEQFF. The CDR3 DNA reads TGCAGCGTTGTGTTGTTTACACAAAGCTCCTACAATGAGCAGTTCTTC.

CDR3: CASSDRPGWETQYF. The CDR3 coding sequence is TGTGCCAGCAGCGACCGACCGGGTTGGGAGACCCAGTACTTC. The rearrangement links TRBV14 to TRBJ2-5, with no clear D. The CDR3 length is 14 residues. Trimming pared 5 bases from V and 5 bases from J, leaving 15 bases between. CDR1 and CDR2 (germline): SGHDN, FVKESK.

The chain couples TRBV19 to TRBJ2-1; 7 bases fit TRBD1. This CDR3 has 14 residues. Germline CDR1 LNHDA, CDR2 SQIVND (reference sequence). The trim removed 5 bases at V and 9 bases at J, leaving 10 bases unmatched. This CDR3 is CASSVGTAVFEQFF. In DNA form, the CDR3 reads TGTGCCAGTAGTGTAGGGACAGCCGTCTTTGAGCAGTTCTTC.